These 20 T cell receptor beta chains were sequenced from one sample in a study of Graves' ophthalmopathy and Graves' hyperthyroidism. Amplified TCR beta CDR3 regions were obtained using RNA transcripts as template. The first-round RT-PCR employed HTBI primers together with the Qiagen OneStep RT-PCR kit. A multiplex PCR was then performed as the second round. TCRdb called the multiplex PCR reads again in MiXCR, with one record for every CDR3 protein. The profile covers 400,000 to 500,000 distinct CDR3 sequences, with under 25% appearing a single time and roughly 3% taken by the ten largest. Sequencing input: peripheral blood. Receptors originate from a woman under 30 with stable Graves' hyperthyroidism.

This clonotype was seen ten or more times. In nucleotides, the CDR3 is TGTGCCAGCAGTGAGAGACATAGCGGGAGACTAATTCAAGAGACCCAGTACTTC. This sequence encodes CASSERHSGRLIQETQYF. The genes are TRBV25-1 and TRBJ2-5; TRBD2 matches at 9 bases. The germline V gene encodes CDR1 MGHDK and CDR2 SYGVNS. The CDR3 spans 18 residues. Unmatched junction bases numbered 13, after V lost 3 bases and J lost 2 bases.

Concerning this clonotype itself: This may be a read error: a much more frequent sequence differs by one nucleotide. The rearrangement uses TRBV5-1 and TRBJ2-2; perhaps TRBD2 as D (5 bases). Per the germline V gene, CDR1 is SGHRS and CDR2 is YFSETQ. This CDR3 is 15 amino acids long. Here the CDR3 DNA reads TGCGCCAGCAGCTTGTTACACTCGAACACCGGGGAGCTGTGTTTT. Protein sequence: CASSLLHSNTGELCF.

This clonotype was seen ten or more times. This sequence joins TRBV6-5 and TRBJ2-7; D is perhaps TRBD2 (7 bases). There are 14 residues in the CDR3. Looked up from germline, CDR1 is MNHEY and CDR2 is SVGAGI. The germline V and J ends were trimmed by 0 bases and 7 bases, with 13 bases remaining between them. CDR3 nucleotides: TGTGCCAGCAGTTACTCAGGGGGGGCAGGGGAGCAGTACTTC. Residues: CASSYSGGAGEQYF.

This clonotype was picked up many times. V gene TRBV5-1 combines with J gene TRBJ1-2, with D maybe TRBD1 (5 bases). The ends were cut back, 4 bases at V and 0 bases at J, with 19 bases in the middle. The CDR3 contains 17 residues. CDR1 and CDR2 (germline): SGHRS, YFSETQ. The CDR3: CASSLMPGAGTNYGYTF. The CDR3 DNA is TGCGCCAGCAGCCTAATGCCGGGAGCAGGGACTAACTATGGCTACACCTTC.

In its sample, this clonotype was seen many times. A much larger clone lies a single base off, so this may be a read error. The V gene is TRBV6-5, the J gene TRBJ1-6; 9 bases are a match to TRBD1. CDR1 and CDR2 from the germline V gene are MNHEY and SVGAGI. CDR3 length: 18 residues. The CDR3 protein is CASSYGDRAPIHGSHLHF. DNA of the CDR3: TGTGCCAGCAGTTACGGGGACAGGGCACCAATTCATGGTTCACACCTCCACTTT.

This clonotype was observed at least ten times. This chain uses TRBV5-5 with TRBJ2-7, with 8 bases identical to TRBD1. Germline V CDR1 and CDR2: SGHKS, YYEKEE (reference sequence). With 4 bases clipped from V and 5 bases from J, the junction kept 8 bases outside the gene matches. This CDR3 comprises 14 residues. CDR3 amino acids: CASSLWTGRDEQYF. The DNA for the CDR3 is TGTGCCAGCAGCCTGTGGACAGGGCGGGACGAGCAGTACTTC.

This clonotype was seen repeatedly, ten times or more. The gene calls are TRBV20-1 and TRBJ2-5; D gene ambiguous. The V and J ends lost 6 bases and 1 base respectively, with 3 bases between them. This CDR3 has 10 residues. In germline, CDR1 is DFQATT, CDR2 SNEGSKA (reference sequence). For the CDR3, the DNA is TGCAGTGCCAGCCAAGAGACCCAGTACTTC. Amino acids: CSASQETQYF.

This clonotype was counted only a few times. The conserved phenylalanine or tryptophan is not found at the CDR3 terminus, so this likely reflects a read error. J is TRBJ1-1 and V is TRBV5-1; 8 positions agree with TRBD1. Germline V gene data show CDR1 as SGHRS and CDR2 as YFSETQ. Trimming removed 0 bases from V and 3 bases from J; junction bases left unmatched: 7. The CDR3 is 16 amino acids. The CDR3 DNA sequence: TGCGCCAGCAGCTTGGAGGCAGGGGGCGGATACACTGAAGCTTTCCTT. Translated: CASSLEAGGGYTEAFL.

This clonotype was found many times. The chain recombines TRBV4-1 with TRBJ2-5, with TRBD2 matching over 13 bases. The CDR3 is made up of 19 amino acids. J gave up 2 bases and V 1 base, and 10 bases lay outside the gene matches. Germline-derived CDR1 and CDR2 are MGHRA and YSYEKL. The CDR3 loop is CASSQAGLAGAVGQETQYF. The CDR3 DNA reads as TGCGCCAGCAGCCAAGCCGGACTAGCGGGAGCCGTGGGGCAAGAGACCCAGTACTTC.

This clonotype was observed at least ten times. This sequence joins TRBV6-5 and TRBJ1-1, with a possible D match to TRBD1 (5 bases). Germline loops: CDR1 MNHEY, CDR2 SVGAGI. The V gene lost 0 bases and the J gene lost 1 base, with 9 bases spanning the gap. This CDR3 contains 15 residues. CDR3 sequence: CASSYSAGGNTEAFF. The CDR3 bases are TGTGCCAGCAGTTACTCCGCCGGGGGGAACACTGAAGCTTTCTTT.

This clonotype has ten or more counts. The chain has TRBV30 and TRBJ1-6, with D perhaps TRBD1 (5 bases). Trimming took off 2 bases at V and 10 bases at J, with 9 bases between the two ends. CDR3 length: 12 residues. Germline assignment: CDR1 GTSNPN and CDR2 SVGIG (reference sequence). The CDR3 region has the DNA TGTGCCTGGAGTAGACAGCCCTCACCCCTCCACTTT. This codes for CAWSRQPSPLHF.

This clonotype was recorded at least ten times. The CDR3 sequence: CASSIDRGNTEAFF. CDR3 nucleotide sequence: TGTGCCAGTAGTATCGACAGGGGGAACACTGAAGCTTTCTTT. The chain carries TRBV19 and TRBJ1-1; 8 nucleotides match TRBD1. Germline assignment: CDR1 LNHDA and CDR2 SQIVND (reference sequence). The CDR3 totals 14 residues. V was clipped by 3 bases and J by 1 base; unmatched bases: 1.

The table lists this clonotype with many counts. The chain combines TRBV12-3 or TRBV12-4 with TRBJ2-2, with D perhaps being TRBD1 or TRBD2 (5 bases each). The ends were cut back, 3 bases at V and 6 bases at J, with 11 bases in the middle. The CDR3 has 14 residues. CDR3 nucleotides: TGTGCCAGCAGTTTTCAAGGGGAGTCCGGGGAGCTGTTTTTT. As protein: CASSFQGESGELFF.

The V gene is TRBV28, the J gene TRBJ1-5; possibly TRBD1 for D (6 bases). This CDR3 spans 15 amino acids. V lost 4 bases and J 11 bases, leaving 21 bases between the germline ends. Germline assignment: CDR1 MDHEN and CDR2 SYDVKM. CDR3 region: CASSSLGKGDTAQHF. The CDR3 coding sequence is TGTGCCAGCAGTTCCCTAGGGAAGGGGGATACGGCCCAGCATTTT.

This clonotype was picked up many times. The chain uses TRBV6-5 and TRBJ2-2, with D uncertain. Trimming left V 0 bases short and J 7 bases short, with 6 bases between. The CDR3 covers 13 residues. Per the germline V gene, CDR1 is MNHEY and CDR2 is SVGAGI. In nucleotides, the CDR3 is TGTGCCAGCAGTTACTCTATGAACGGGGAGCTGTTTTTT. This sequence encodes CASSYSMNGELFF.

The chain uses TRBV20-1 and TRBJ2-7; 10 bases align to TRBD2. Germline V CDR1 and CDR2: DFQATT, SNEGSKA (reference sequence). J gave up 2 bases and V 4 bases, and 11 bases lay outside the gene matches. The CDR3 runs to 16 residues. The CDR3 reads CSATKMTSGPTYEQYF. CDR3 in DNA: TGCAGTGCTACAAAAATGACTAGCGGGCCGACCTACGAGCAGTACTTC.

This clonotype was picked up many times. The CDR3 sequence: CASSEVGIGAFF. The CDR3 DNA sequence: TGCGCCAGCAGTGAGGTGGGTATAGGAGCTTTCTTT. The V gene is TRBV10-2, the J gene TRBJ1-1; no reliable D call. Germline CDR1 is WSHSY and CDR2 is SAAADI. V lost 2 bases and J lost 10, with 11 bases in between. The CDR3 has 12 residues.

With regard to this clonotype: This may arise from a read error, as a much more abundant clone is one base away. V is TRBV20-1 and J is TRBJ2-7; D is ambiguous. The CDR3 consists of 12 residues. The germline V gene has CDR1 DFQATT and CDR2 SNEGSKA (reference sequence). In nucleotides, the CDR3 is TGCAGTGCTATAATGGCAGCCTACGAGCGGTACTTC. Its protein product is CSAIMAAYERYF.

The V call is TRBV6-5, the J call TRBJ1-5; TRBD1 agrees at 9 bases. This CDR3 has 15 amino acids. Per the germline V gene, CDR1 is MNHEY and CDR2 is SVGAGI. J lost 2 bases, V lost 6 bases, and 5 bases had no gene match. Here the CDR3 reads CASSLQGAGNQPQHF. DNA of the CDR3: TGTGCCAGCAGCTTACAGGGGGCAGGCAATCAGCCCCAGCATTTT.

The J gene is TRBJ2-5, the V gene TRBV5-1; D possibly matches TRBD1 or TRBD2 (5 bases each). Trimming took 4 bases from V and 4 from J, leaving 11 bases between them. CDR1 is SGHRS, CDR2 YFSETQ, per germline. The CDR3 runs to 13 residues. Here the CDR3 reads CASSPGRVETQYF. For the CDR3, the DNA is TGCGCCAGCAGCCCGGGACGGGTAGAGACCCAGTACTTC.